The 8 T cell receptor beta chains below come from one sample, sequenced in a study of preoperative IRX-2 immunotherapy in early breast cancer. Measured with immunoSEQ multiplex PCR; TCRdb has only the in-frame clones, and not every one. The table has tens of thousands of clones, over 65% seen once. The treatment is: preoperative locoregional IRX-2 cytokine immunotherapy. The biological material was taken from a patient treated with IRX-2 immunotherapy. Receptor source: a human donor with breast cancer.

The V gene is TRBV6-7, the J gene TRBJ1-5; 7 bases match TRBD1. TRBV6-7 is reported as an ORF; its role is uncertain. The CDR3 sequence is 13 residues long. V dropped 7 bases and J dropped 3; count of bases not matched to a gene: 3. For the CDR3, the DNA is TGTGCCAGCACGGGACAGCCCAATCAGCCCCAGCATTTT. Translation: CASTGQPNQPQHF.

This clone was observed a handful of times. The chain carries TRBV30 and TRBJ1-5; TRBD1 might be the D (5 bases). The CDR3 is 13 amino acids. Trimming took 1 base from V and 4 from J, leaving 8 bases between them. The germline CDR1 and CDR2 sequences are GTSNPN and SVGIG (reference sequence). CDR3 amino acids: CAWSARGNQPQHF. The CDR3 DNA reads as TGTGCCTGGAGTGCCCGGGGGAATCAGCCCCAGCATTTT.

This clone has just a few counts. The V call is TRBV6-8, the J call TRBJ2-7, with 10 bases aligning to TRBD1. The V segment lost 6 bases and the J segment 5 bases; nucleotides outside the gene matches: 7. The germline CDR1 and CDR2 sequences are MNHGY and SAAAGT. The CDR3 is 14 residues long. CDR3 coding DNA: TGTGCCAGCAGACCGGGACAGGGGTTCAACGAGCAGTACTTC. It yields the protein CASRPGQGFNEQYF.

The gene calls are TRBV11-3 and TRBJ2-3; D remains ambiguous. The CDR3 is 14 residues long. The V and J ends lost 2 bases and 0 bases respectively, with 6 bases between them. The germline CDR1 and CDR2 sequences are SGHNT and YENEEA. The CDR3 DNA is TGTGCCAGCAGCTTACACGCTAGCACAGATACGCAGTATTTT. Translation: CASSLHASTDTQYF.

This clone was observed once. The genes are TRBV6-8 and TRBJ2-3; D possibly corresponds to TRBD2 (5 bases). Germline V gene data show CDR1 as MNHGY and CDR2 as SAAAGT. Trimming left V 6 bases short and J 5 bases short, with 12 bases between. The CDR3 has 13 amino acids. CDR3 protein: CASRQPGGDTQYF. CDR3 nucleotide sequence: TGTGCCAGCAGACAGCCCGGAGGAGATACGCAGTATTTT.

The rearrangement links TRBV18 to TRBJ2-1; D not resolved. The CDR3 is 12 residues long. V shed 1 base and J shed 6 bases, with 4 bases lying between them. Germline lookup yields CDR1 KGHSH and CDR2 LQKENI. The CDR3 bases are TGTGCCAGCTCACCACAAACCAATGAGCAGTTCTTC. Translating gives CASSPQTNEQFF.

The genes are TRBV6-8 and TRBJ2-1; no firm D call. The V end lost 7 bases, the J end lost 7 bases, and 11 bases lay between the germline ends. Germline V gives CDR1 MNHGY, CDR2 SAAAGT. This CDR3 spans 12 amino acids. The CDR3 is CASTAQTNEQFF. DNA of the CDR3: TGTGCCAGCACCGCACAGACGAATGAGCAGTTCTTC.

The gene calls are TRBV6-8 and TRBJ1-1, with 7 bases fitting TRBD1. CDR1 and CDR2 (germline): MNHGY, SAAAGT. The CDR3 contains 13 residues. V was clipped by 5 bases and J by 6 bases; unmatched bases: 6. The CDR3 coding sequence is TGTGCCAGCAGTACCCGTCAGGGGGCTGAAGCTTTCTTT. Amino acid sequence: CASSTRQGAEAFF.